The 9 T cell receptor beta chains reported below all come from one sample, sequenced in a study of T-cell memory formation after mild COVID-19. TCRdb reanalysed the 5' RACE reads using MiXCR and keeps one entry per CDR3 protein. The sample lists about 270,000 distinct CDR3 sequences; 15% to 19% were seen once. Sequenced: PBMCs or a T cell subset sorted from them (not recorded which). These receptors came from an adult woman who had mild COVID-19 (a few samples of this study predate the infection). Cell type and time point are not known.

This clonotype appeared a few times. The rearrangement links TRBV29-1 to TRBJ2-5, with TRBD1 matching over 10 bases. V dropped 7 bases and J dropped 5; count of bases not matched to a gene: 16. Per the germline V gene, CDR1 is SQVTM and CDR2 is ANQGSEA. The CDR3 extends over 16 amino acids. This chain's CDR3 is CSAARGPGTGVETQYF. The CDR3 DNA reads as TGCAGCGCCGCCCGTGGGCCCGGGACAGGGGTGGAGACCCAGTACTTC.

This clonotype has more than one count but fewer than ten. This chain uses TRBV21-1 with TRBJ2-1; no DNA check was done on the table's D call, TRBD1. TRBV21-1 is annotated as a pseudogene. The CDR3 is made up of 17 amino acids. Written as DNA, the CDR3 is TGTGCCAGCAGCCCCAGGGGGCCCATTCCCCCCTGTTATGAGCAGTTCTTC. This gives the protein CASSPRGPIPPCYEQFF.

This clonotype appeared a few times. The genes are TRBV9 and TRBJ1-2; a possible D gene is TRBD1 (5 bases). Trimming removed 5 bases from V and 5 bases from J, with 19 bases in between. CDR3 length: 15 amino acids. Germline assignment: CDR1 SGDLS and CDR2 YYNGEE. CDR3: CASSPNHGASYGYTF. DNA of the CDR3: TGTGCCAGCAGTCCAAACCACGGGGCTTCATATGGCTACACCTTC.

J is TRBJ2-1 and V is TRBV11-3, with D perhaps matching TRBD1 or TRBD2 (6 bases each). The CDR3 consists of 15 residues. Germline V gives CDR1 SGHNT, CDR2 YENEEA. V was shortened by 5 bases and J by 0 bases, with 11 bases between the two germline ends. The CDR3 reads CASSLGGLSYNEQFF. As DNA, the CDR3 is TGTGCCAGCAGCCTCGGGGGCCTCTCCTACAATGAGCAGTTCTTC.

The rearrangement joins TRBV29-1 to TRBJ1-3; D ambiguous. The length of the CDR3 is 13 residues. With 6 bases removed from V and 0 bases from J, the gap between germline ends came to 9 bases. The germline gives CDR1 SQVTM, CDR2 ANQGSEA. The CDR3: CSVGRDSGNTIYF. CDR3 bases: TGCAGCGTCGGACGAGACTCTGGAAACACCATATATTTT.

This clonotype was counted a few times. The CDR3 coding sequence is TGCGCCAGCAGCCAAGGACCCCTTCCGGGGATCCACGAGCAGTACTTC. Residues: CASSQGPLPGIHEQYF. The rearrangement links TRBV4-1 to TRBJ2-7; tentatively, D is TRBD2 (5 bases). Germline values: CDR1 MGHRA, CDR2 YSYEKL. Trimming took off 1 base at V and 5 bases at J, with 18 bases between the two ends. The CDR3 extends over 16 amino acids.

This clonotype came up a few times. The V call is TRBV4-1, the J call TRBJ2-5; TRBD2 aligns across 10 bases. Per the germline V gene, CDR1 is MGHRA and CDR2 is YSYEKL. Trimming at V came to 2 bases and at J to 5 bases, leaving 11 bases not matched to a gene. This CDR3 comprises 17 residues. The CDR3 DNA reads TGCGCCAGCAGCCAACCCGGCCGAGAGCGGGGGGGCGAGACCCAGTACTTC. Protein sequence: CASSQPGRERGGETQYF.

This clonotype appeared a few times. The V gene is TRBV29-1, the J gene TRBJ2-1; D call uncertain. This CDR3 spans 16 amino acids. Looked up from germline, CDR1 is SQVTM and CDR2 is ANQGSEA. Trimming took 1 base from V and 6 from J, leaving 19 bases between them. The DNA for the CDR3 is TGCAGCGTTGAAGGGTTGGGTAGCCGCGCCTCCAATGAGCAGTTCTTC. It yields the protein CSVEGLGSRASNEQFF.

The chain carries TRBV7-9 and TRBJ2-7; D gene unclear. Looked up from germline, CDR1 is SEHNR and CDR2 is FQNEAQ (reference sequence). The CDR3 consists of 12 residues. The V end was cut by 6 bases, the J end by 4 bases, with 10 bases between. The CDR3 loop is CASSLDEYEQYF. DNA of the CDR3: TGTGCCAGCAGTCTGGACGAGTACGAGCAGTACTTC.